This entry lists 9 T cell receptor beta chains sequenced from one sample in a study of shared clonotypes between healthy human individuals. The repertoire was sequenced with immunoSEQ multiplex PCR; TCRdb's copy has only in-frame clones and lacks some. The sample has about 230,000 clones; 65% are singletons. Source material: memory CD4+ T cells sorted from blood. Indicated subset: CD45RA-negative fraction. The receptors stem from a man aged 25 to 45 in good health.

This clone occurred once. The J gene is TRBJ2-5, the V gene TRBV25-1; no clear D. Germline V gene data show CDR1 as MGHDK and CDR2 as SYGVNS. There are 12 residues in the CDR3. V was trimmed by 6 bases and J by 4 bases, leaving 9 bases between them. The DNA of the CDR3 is TGTGCCAGCAGCAGAAACGGAGAGACCCAGTACTTC. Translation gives CASSRNGETQYF.

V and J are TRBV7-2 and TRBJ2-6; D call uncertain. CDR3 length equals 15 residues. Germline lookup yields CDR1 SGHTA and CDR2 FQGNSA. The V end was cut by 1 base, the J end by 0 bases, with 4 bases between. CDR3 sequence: CASSLGSSGANVLTF. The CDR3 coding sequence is TGTGCCAGCAGCTTAGGAAGCTCTGGGGCCAACGTCCTGACTTTC.

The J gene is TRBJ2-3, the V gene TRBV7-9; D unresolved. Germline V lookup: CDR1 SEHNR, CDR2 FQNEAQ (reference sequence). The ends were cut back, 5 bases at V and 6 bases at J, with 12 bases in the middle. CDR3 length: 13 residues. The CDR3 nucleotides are TGTGCCAGCAGCCTCGGCCCTTATGATACGCAGTATTTT. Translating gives CASSLGPYDTQYF. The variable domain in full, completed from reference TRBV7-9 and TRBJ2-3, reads DTGVSQNPRHKITKRGQNVTFRCDPISEHNRLYWYRQTLGQGPEFLTYFQNEAQLEKSRLLSDRFSAERPKGSFSTLEIQRTEQGDSAMYLCASSLGPYDTQYFGPGTRLTVL.

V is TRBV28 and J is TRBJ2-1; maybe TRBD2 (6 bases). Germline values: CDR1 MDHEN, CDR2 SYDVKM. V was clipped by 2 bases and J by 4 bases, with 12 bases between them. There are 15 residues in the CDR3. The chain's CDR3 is CASSLMASAYNEQFF. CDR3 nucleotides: TGTGCCAGCAGTTTAATGGCTAGCGCTTACAATGAGCAGTTCTTC.

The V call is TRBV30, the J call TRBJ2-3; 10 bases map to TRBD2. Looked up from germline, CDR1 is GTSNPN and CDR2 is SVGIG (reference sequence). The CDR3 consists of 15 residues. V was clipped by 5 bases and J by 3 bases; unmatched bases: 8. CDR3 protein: CAWDTAGGATDTQYF. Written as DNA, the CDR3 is TGTGCCTGGGATACAGCGGGGGGGGCTACAGATACGCAGTATTTT.

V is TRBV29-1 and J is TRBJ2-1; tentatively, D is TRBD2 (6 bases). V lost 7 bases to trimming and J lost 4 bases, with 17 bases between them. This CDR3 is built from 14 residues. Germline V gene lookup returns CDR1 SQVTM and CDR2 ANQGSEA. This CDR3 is CSGGEAGTYNEQFF. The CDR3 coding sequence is TGCAGCGGGGGTGAGGCGGGGACTTACAATGAGCAGTTCTTC.

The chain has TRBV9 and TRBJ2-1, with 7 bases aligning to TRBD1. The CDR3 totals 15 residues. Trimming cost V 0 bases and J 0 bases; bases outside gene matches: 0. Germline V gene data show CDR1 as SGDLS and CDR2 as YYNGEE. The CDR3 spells CASSVAGGSYNEQFF. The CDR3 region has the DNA TGTGCCAGCAGCGTAGCAGGGGGCTCCTACAATGAGCAGTTCTTC.

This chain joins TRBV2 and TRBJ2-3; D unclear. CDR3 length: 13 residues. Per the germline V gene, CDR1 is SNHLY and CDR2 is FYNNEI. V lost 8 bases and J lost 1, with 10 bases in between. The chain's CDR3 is CASASERTDTQYF. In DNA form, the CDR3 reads TGTGCCAGCGCTTCGGAGCGCACAGATACGCAGTATTTT.

The CDR3 DNA sequence: TGTGCCAGCACCCTCTTAAGGAGGGGAGCTGAAGCTTTCTTT. Translated, it gives CASTLLRRGAEAFF. V gene TRBV7-9 combines with J gene TRBJ1-1, with D possibly matching TRBD1 (5 bases). This CDR3 is 14 amino acids long. Germline V lookup: CDR1 SEHNR, CDR2 FQNEAQ (reference sequence). V was shortened by 7 bases and J by 6 bases, with 18 bases between the two germline ends.